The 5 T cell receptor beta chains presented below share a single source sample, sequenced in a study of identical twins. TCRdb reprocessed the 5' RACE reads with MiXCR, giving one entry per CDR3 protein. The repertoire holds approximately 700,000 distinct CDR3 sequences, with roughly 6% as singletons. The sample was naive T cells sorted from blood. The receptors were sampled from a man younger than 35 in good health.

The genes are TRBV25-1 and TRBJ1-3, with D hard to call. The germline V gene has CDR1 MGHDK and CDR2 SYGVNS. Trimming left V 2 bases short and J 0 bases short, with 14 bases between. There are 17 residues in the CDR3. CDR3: CASSEPPIANSGNTIYF. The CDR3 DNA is TGTGCCAGCAGTGAACCCCCGATCGCGAACTCTGGAAACACCATATATTTT.

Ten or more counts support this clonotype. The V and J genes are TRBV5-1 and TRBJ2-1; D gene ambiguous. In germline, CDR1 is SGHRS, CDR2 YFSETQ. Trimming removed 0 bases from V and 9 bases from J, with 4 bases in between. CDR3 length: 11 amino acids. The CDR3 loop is CASSLDREQFF. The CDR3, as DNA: TGCGCCAGCAGCTTGGACCGTGAGCAGTTCTTC.

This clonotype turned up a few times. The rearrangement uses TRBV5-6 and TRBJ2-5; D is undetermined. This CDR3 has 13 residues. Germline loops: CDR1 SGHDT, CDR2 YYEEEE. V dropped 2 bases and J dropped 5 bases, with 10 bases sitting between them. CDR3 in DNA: TGTGCCAGCAGCTTTAATCTAATGGAGACCCAGTACTTC. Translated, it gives CASSFNLMETQYF.

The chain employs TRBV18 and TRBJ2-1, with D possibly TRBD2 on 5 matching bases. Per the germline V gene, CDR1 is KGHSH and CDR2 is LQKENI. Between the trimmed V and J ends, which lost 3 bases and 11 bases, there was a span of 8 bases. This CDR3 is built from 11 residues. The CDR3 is CASSPEVKQFF. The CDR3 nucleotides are TGTGCCAGCTCACCGGAGGTAAAGCAGTTCTTC.

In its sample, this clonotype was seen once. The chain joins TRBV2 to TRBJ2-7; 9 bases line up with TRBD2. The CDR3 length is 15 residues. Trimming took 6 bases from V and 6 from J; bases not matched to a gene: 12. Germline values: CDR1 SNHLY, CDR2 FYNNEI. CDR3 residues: CASSDRAGGIGEQYF. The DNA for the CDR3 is TGTGCCAGCAGCGATCGAGCGGGAGGAATCGGCGAGCAGTACTTC.